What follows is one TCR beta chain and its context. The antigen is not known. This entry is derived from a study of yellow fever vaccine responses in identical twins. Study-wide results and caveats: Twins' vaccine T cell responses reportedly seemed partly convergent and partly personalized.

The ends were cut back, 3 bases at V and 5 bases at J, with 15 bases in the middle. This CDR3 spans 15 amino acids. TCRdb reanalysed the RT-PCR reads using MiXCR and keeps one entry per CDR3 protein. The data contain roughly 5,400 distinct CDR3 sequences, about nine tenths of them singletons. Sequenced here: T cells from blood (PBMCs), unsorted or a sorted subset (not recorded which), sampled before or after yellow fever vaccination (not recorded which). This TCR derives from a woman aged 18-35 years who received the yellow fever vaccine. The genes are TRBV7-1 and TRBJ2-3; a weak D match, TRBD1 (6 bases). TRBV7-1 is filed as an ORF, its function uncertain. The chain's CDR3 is CASSSWVGGKDTQYF. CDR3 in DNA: TGTGCCAGCAGCTCCTGGGTTGGGGGCAAAGATACGCAGTATTTT.